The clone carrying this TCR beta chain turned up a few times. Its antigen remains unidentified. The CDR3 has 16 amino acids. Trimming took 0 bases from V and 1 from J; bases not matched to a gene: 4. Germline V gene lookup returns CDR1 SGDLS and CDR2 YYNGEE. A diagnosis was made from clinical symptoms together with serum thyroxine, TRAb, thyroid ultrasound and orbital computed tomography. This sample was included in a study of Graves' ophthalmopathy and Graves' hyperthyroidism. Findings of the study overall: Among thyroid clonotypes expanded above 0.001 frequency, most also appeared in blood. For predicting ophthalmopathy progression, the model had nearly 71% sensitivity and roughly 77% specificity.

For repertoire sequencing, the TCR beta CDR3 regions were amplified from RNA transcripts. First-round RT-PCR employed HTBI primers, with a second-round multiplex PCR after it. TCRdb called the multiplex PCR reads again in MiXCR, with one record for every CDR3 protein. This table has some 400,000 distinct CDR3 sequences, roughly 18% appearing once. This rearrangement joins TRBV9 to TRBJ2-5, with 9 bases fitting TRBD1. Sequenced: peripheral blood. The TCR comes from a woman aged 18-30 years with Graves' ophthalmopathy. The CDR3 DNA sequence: TGTGCCAGCAGCGTAGGGGACAGGGCCTTCCAAGAGACCCAGTACTTC. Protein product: CASSVGDRAFQETQYF. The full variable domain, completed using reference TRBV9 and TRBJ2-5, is DSGVTQTPKHLITATGQRVTLRCSPRSGDLSVYWYQQSLDQGLQFLIQYYNGEERAKGNILERFSAQQFPDLHSELNLSSLELGDSALYFCASSVGDRAFQETQYFGPGTRLLVL.